The entry that follows covers one T cell receptor beta chain sequence. Germline V gene sequence: CDR1 KGHSH, CDR2 LQKENI. V shed 1 base, J shed 4 bases, and the junction held 9 bases outside the gene matches. The CDR3 is 16 residues long. TCR beta CDR3 regions were amplified from RNA transcripts. The TCR CDR3 was amplified in a first-round RT-PCR using the HTBI primer set. From the multiplex PCR reads, TCRdb called clonotypes with MiXCR, one entry per CDR3 protein. The sample contains around 240,000 distinct CDR3 sequences, roughly 14% of which appear only once. This specimen belongs to a study of T cells in Graves' hyperthyroidism and ophthalmopathy.

Input material: blood. The sequence came from a woman aged 40 to 49 with Graves' hyperthyroidism that later progressed to Graves' ophthalmopathy. The chain is built from TRBV18 and TRBJ1-1, with TRBD1 matching over 7 bases. The CDR3 region is CASSPLDRVGSTEAFF. CDR3 in DNA: TGTGCCAGCTCACCACTCGACAGGGTTGGCTCCACTGAAGCTTTCTTT.